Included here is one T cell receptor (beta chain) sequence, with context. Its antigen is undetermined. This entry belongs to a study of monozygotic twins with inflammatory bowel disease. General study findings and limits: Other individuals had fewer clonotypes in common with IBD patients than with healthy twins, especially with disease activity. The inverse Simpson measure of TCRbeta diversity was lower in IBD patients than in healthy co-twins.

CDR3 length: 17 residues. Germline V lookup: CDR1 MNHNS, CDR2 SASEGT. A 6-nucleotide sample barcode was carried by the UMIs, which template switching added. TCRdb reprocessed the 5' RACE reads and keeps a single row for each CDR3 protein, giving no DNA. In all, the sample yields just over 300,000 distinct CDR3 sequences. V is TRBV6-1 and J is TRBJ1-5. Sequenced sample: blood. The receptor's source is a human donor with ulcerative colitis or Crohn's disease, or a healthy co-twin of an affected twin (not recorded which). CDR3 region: CASSQNRAEVGNQPQHF.